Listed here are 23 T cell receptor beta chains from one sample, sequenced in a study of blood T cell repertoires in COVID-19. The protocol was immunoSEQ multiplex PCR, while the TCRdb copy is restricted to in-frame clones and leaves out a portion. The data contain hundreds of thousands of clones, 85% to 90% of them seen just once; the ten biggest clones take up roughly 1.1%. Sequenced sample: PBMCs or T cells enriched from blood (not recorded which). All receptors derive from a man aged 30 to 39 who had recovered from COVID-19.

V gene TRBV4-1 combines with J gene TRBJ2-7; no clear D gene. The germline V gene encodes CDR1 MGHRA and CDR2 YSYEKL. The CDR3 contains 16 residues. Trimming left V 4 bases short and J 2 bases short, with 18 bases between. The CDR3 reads CASSLFQAPPAYEQYF. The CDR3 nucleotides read TGCGCCAGCAGCCTCTTTCAAGCCCCGCCTGCCTACGAGCAGTACTTC.

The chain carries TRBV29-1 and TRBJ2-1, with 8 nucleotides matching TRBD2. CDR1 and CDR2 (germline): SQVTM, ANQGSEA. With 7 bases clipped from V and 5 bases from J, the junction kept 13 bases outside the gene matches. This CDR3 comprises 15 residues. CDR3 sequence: CSAVSGSLGHNEQFF. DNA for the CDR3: TGCAGCGCAGTCAGCGGGAGTCTAGGTCACAATGAGCAGTTCTTC.

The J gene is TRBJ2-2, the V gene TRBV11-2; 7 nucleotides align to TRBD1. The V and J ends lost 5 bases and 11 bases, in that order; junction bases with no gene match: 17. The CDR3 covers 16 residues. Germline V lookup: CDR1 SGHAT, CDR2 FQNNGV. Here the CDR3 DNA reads TGTGCCAGCAGCGCCCAACAGGGGATTGCACCGGGTGAGCTGTTTTTT. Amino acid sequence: CASSAQQGIAPGELFF.

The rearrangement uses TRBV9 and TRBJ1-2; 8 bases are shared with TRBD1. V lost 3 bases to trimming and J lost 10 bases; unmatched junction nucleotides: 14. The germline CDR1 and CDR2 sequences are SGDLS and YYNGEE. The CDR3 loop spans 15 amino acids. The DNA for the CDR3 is TGTGCCAGCAGCGAGGCTCCTTGGACAGGGATAGTCTACACCTTC. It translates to CASSEAPWTGIVYTF.

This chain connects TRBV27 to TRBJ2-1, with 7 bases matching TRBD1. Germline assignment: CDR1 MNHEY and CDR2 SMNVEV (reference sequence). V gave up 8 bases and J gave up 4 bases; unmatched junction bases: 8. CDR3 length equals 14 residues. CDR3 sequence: CASYRDRDYNEQFF. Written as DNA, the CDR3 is TGTGCCAGCTACCGGGACAGAGATTACAATGAGCAGTTCTTC.

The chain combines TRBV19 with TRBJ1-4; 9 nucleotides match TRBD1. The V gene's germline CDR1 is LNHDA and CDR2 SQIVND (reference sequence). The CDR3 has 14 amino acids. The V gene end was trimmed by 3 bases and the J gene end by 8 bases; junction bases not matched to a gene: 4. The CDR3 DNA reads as TGTGCCAGTAGTATGGGACAGGGCGTGGAAAAACTGTTTTTT. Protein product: CASSMGQGVEKLFF.

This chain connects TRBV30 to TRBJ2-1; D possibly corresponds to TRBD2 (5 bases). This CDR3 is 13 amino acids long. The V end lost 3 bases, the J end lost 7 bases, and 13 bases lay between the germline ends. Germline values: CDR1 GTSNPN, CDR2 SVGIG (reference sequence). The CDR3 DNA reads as TGTGCCTGGAGCGCCGGATCGGGGAATGAGCAGTTCTTC. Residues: CAWSAGSGNEQFF. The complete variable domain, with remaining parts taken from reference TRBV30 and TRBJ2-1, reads SQTIHQWPATLVQPVGSPLSLECTVEGTSNPNLYWYRQAAGRGLQLLFYSVGIGQISSEVPQNLSASRPQDRQFILSSKKLLLSDSGFYLCAWSAGSGNEQFFGPGTRLTVL.

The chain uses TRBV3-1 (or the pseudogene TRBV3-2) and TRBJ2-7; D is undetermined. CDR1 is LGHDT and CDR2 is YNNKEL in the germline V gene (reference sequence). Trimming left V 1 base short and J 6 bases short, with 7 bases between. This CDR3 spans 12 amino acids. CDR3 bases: TGTGCCAGCAGCCAAGCAGTCTCCGAGCAGTACTTC. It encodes CASSQAVSEQYF.

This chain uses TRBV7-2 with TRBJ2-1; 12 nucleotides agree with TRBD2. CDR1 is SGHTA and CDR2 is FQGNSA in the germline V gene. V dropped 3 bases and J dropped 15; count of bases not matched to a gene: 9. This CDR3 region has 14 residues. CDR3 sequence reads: CASSLQTSGGRRFF. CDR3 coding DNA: TGTGCCAGCAGCTTGCAGACTAGCGGGGGCCGCCGGTTCTTC.

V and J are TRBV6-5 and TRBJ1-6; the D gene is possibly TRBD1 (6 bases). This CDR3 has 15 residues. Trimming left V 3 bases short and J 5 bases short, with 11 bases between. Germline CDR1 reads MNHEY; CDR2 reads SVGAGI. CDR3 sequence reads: CASSYLGQNNSPLHF. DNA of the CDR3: TGTGCCAGCAGTTATCTCGGACAGAATAATTCACCCCTCCACTTT.

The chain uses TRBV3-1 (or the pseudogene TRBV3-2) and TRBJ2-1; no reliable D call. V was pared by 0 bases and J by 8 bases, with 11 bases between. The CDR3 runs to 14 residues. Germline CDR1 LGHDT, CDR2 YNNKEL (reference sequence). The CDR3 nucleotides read TGTGCCAGCAGCCAAGACCCCCTTTCGGATGAGCAGTTCTTC. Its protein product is CASSQDPLSDEQFF.

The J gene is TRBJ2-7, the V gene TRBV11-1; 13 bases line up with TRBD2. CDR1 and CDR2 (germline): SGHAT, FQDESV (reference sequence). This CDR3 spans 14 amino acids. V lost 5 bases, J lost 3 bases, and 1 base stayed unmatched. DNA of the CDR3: TGTGCCAGCAGCAGGACTAGCGGGGGCTACGAGCAGTACTTC. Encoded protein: CASSRTSGGYEQYF.

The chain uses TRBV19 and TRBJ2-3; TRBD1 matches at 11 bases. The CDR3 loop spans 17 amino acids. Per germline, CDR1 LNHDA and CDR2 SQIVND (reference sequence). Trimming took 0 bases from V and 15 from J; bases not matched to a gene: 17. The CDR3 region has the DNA TGTGCCAGTAGTATAGACCGGGACAGGGGGTTTCTCGCCCTCTACTATTTT. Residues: CASSIDRDRGFLALYYF.

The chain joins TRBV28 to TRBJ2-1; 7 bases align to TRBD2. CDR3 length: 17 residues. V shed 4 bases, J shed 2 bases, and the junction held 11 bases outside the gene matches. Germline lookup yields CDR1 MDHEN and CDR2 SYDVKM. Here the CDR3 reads CASSSLLPSGPYNEQFF. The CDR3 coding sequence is TGTGCCAGCAGTTCTCTTCTCCCTAGCGGTCCCTACAATGAGCAGTTCTTC.

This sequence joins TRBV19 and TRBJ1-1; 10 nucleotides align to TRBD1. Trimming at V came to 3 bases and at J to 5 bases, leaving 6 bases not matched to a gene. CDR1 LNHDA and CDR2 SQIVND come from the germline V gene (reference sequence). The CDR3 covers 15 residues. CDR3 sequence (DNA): TGTGCCAGTAGTATTTCCGGGACAGGGGTGACTGAAGCTTTCTTT. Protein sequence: CASSISGTGVTEAFF.

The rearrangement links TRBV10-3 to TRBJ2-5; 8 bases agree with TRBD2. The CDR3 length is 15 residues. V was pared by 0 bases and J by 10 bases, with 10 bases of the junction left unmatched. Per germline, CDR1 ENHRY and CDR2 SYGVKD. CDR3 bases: TGTGCCATCAGTGAGTCGGGCGGGAGGCCCGATTACCAGTACTTC. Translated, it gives CAISESGGRPDYQYF.

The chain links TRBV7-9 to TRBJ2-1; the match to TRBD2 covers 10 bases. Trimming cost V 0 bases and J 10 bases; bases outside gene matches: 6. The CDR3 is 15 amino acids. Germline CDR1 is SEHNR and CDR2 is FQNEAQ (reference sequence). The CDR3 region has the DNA TGTGCCAGCAGCTTAGCGGCTAGCGGGAGTGGAGAGCAGTTCTTC. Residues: CASSLAASGSGEQFF.

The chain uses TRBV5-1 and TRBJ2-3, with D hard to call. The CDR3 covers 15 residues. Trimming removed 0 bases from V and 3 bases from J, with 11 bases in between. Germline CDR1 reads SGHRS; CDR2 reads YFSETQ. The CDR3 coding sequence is TGCGCCAGCAGCTTGGACGGAGCGAGTACAGATACGCAGTATTTT. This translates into CASSLDGASTDTQYF.

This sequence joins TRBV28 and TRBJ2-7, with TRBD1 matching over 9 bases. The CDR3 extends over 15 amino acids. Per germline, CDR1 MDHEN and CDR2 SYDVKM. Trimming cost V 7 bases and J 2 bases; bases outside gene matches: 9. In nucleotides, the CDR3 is TGTGCCAGCACCGACTCCAGGGACAGGGCCTACGAGCAGTACTTC. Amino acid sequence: CASTDSRDRAYEQYF.

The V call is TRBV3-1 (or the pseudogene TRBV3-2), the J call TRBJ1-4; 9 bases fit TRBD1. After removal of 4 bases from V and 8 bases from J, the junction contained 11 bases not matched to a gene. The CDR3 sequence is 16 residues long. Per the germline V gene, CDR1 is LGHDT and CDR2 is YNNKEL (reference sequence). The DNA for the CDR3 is TGTGCCAGCAGCCCCTACGGAGACAGGGGGGCAGAAAAACTGTTTTTT. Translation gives CASSPYGDRGAEKLFF.

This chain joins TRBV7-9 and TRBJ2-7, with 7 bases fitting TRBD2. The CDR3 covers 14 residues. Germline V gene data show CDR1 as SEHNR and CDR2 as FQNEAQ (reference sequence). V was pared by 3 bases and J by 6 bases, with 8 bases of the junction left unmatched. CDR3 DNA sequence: TGTGCCAGCAGCTTGGGTGCGACGGGAGGCGAGCAGTACTTC. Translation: CASSLGATGGEQYF.

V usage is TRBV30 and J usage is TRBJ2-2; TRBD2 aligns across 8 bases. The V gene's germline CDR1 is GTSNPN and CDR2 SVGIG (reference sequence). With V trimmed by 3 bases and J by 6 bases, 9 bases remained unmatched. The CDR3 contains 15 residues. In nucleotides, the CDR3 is TGTGCCTGGAGACAAGCGGGAGCGCAAGCCGGGGAGCTGTTTTTT. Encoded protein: CAWRQAGAQAGELFF.

In DNA, the CDR3 is TGTGCCAGCAGCGTAGCCGACGGAGCTAACTATGGCTACACCTTC. This gives the protein CASSVADGANYGYTF. The chain combines TRBV9 with TRBJ1-2; no reliable D call. The CDR3 sequence is 15 residues long. From germline, CDR1 is SGDLS and CDR2 YYNGEE. The germline V and J ends were trimmed by 0 bases and 0 bases, with 9 bases remaining between them.